The clone carrying this T cell receptor beta chain was recorded a few times. These data come from a study of blood T cell repertoires in COVID-19. Study overall: The analysed material was cDNA or gDNA that came from T cells, B-cell-depleted T cells, or PBMCs.

Generated by immunoSEQ multiplex PCR, the TCRdb table keeps only in-frame clones and is missing some. The repertoire holds under 300,000 clones, approximately 82% seen once, with nearly 5% in the top ten. The germline V gene encodes CDR1 SNHLY and CDR2 FYNNEI. With 7 bases removed from V and 7 bases from J, the gap between germline ends came to 16 bases. The CDR3 covers 13 residues. The chain couples TRBV2 to TRBJ1-2; a possible D gene is TRBD1 (5 bases). This TCR was recovered from a woman older than 75 with active or convalescent COVID-19. What was sequenced was peripheral blood. DNA of the CDR3: TGTGCCAGCACTCGAGATGGGGCGGCTGGCTACACCTTC. It yields the protein CASTRDGAAGYTF. Based on the CDR3 plus reference TRBV2 and TRBJ1-2, the full variable domain is EPEVTQTPSHQVTQMGQEVILRCVPISNHLYFYWYRQILGQKVEFLVSFYNNEISEKSEIFDDQFSVERPDGSNFTLKIRSTKLEDSAMYFCASTRDGAAGYTFGSGTRLTVV.